This T cell receptor beta chain was retrieved from a study of T-cell reconstitution after alpha-beta-depleted transplantation in children. Study results and limitations: Surviving recipient T cells and intrathymic progenitors accounted for some patients' high TCRbeta diversity at day 60. T-cell numbers and diversity one year post-transplant derived largely from freshly generated T cells. Reports say that about two months after transplant, the alpha-beta T cells came out of several hundred graft clones that had expanded.

Unique molecular identifiers were incorporated during preparation of the TCRbeta library. In TCRdb, the PCR reads were re-called with MiXCR into one record per CDR3 protein. The table lists about 830,000 distinct CDR3 sequences, 16% of them singletons. This clonotype appeared a few times. Its antigen remains unknown. This material consisted of PBMCs, mostly from graft donor cells, taken 360 days after TCRalphabeta/CD19-depleted stem cell transplant. The receptor was derived from a male patient under 18 who had a stem cell transplant for acute lymphoblastic leukemia, so the T cells may come from the graft donor.

The CDR3 DNA follows: TGTGCCAGCAGCTTGATGCTGGAGACCCAGTACTTC. Its protein is CASSLMLETQYF. This rearrangement joins TRBV7-9 to TRBJ2-5; D is ambiguous. V was trimmed by 3 bases and J by 5 bases, leaving 7 bases between them. The CDR3 contains 12 residues. The germline CDR1 and CDR2 sequences are SEHNR and FQNEAQ (reference sequence). The full variable domain, rest sourced from reference TRBV7-9 and TRBJ2-5, is DTGVSQNPRHKITKRGQNVTFRCDPISEHNRLYWYRQTLGQGPEFLTYFQNEAQLEKSRLLSDRFSAERPKGSFSTLEIQRTEQGDSAMYLCASSLMLETQYFGPGTRLLVL.